These 24 T cell receptor beta chains were all obtained from the same sample, sequenced in a study of T cells in Graves' hyperthyroidism and ophthalmopathy (dated by TCRdb to the late 2010s). The library relied on multiplex PCR. TCRdb shows the sequencer as Illumina HiSeq 2000. TCR beta CDR3 regions were amplified from RNA transcripts. The first round of RT-PCR for the TCR CDR3 was performed with the HTBI primer set and the Qiagen OneStep RT-PCR kit. The public sequencing data were trimmed at Q25 with fastp and processed into clonotypes with MiXCR by TCRdb, which kept only in-frame beta chains. Rows with a matching CDR3 protein are joined into one entry that keeps the most common DNA and genes. The sample includes about 380,000 distinct CDR3 sequences, with approximately 15% observed a single time. The ten largest clones add up to more than 9.5% of the sample. The sequenced material came from blood. All receptors derive from a woman aged 55-69 years with Graves' hyperthyroidism.

The sample holds a few counts of this clonotype. V gene TRBV20-1 combines with J gene TRBJ2-7; D is possibly TRBD2 (7 bases). V lost 0 bases to trimming and J lost 9 bases, with 27 bases between them. There are 17 residues in the CDR3. Looked up from germline, CDR1 is DFQATT and CDR2 is SNEGSKA (reference sequence). The CDR3 is CSARDEGGGTIAPWQYF. CDR3 bases: TGCAGTGCTAGAGATGAGGGGGGGGGGACAATCGCGCCATGGCAGTACTTC.

This clonotype has only a few counts. An end of the junction differs from the germline gene, which may be a read error. The J gene is TRBJ1-1, the V gene TRBV9, with D uncertain. The length of the CDR3 is 14 residues. From germline, CDR1 is SGDLS and CDR2 YYNGEE. The CDR3 nucleotides are TGTGCCAGCAGCGCCCGCCTCACAGACACTGAAGCTTGCTTT. It is translated as CASSARLTDTEACF.

The chain employs TRBV6-2 or TRBV6-3 and TRBJ1-6; D remains unclear. V dropped 2 bases and J dropped 10 bases, with 6 bases sitting between them. This CDR3 is built from 12 residues. The V gene's germline CDR1 is MNHEY and CDR2 SVGEGT. As DNA, the CDR3 is TGTGCCAGCAGTTACCTAGCCTCACCCCTCCACTTT. It encodes CASSYLASPLHF.

This clonotype was detected ten times or more. The V and J genes are TRBV3-1 and TRBJ2-2; tentatively, D is TRBD2 (5 bases). V shed 3 bases and J shed 5 bases, with 7 bases lying between them. CDR3 length equals 13 residues. The germline V gene has CDR1 LGHDT and CDR2 YNNKEL (reference sequence). CDR3 loop: CASSQRATGELFF. In nucleotides, the CDR3 is TGTGCCAGCAGCCAGAGGGCAACCGGGGAGCTGTTTTTT.

The sample holds many counts of this clonotype. The V and J genes are TRBV20-1 and TRBJ1-1, with D possibly matching TRBD1 (5 bases). V was shortened by 4 bases and J by 5 bases, with 14 bases between the two germline ends. Germline lookup yields CDR1 DFQATT and CDR2 SNEGSKA (reference sequence). This CDR3 has 13 residues. CDR3 in DNA: TGCAGTGCTACTAGGGATCGGGGGACTGAAGCTTTCTTT. Its translation is CSATRDRGTEAFF.

Only a few counts were recorded for this clonotype. This could be a read error, since a much larger clone is one nucleotide away. The V and J genes are TRBV12-3 or TRBV12-4 and TRBJ2-5, with 15 bases lining up with TRBD2. CDR3 length equals 16 residues. The DNA for the CDR3 is TGTGCCGGCAGCCGGACTAGCGGGAGGGTCGGAGAGACCCAGTACTTC. Translation gives CAGSRTSGRVGETQYF.

The J gene is TRBJ2-7, the V gene TRBV5-8, with TRBD2 as a possible D gene (6 bases). V lost 0 bases and J lost 6, with 10 bases in between. This CDR3 has 13 residues. Germline values: CDR1 SGHTS, CDR2 YDEGEE. The CDR3 DNA reads TGTGCCAGCAGCTTGGGACTAGTGAGCGAGCAGTACTTC. It translates to CASSLGLVSEQYF.

The chain uses TRBV20-1 and TRBJ2-1, with 10 bases aligning to TRBD2. The J segment lost 5 bases and the V segment lost 4 bases, leaving 8 bases of the junction unmatched. This CDR3 region has 15 residues. Germline V gene sequence: CDR1 DFQATT, CDR2 SNEGSKA (reference sequence). This CDR3 reads CSATGASGGNNEQFF. CDR3 nucleotide sequence: TGCAGTGCTACCGGGGCTAGCGGGGGCAACAATGAGCAGTTCTTC.

This clonotype has a count of ten or more. The genes are TRBV12-3 or TRBV12-4 and TRBJ1-1; 7 bases map to TRBD1. V dropped 5 bases and J dropped 6; count of bases not matched to a gene: 12. This CDR3 is built from 15 residues. In DNA form, the CDR3 reads TGTGCCAGCAGTCCCCAGGGGGTAATTGTGTCTGAAGCTTTCTTT. This sequence encodes CASSPQGVIVSEAFF.

In its sample, this clonotype was seen many times. The rearrangement uses TRBV29-1 and TRBJ2-1; TRBD2 agrees at 7 bases. The CDR3 is 14 residues long. Germline CDR1 reads SQVTM; CDR2 reads ANQGSEA. CDR3 protein: CTIVGGRGSNEQFF. The CDR3 DNA sequence: TGCACCATCGTGGGGGGGAGGGGATCCAATGAGCAGTTCTTC.

This clonotype appeared many times. The chain couples TRBV4-1 to TRBJ1-1, with TRBD1 identical over 10 bases. The CDR3 extends over 14 amino acids. Germline values: CDR1 MGHRA, CDR2 YSYEKL. After removal of 7 bases from V and 5 bases from J, the junction contained 7 bases not matched to a gene. DNA for the CDR3: TGCGCCAGCACGACGCGGACAGGGGGAACTGAAGCTTTCTTT. The encoded protein is CASTTRTGGTEAFF.

This clonotype was seen at least ten times. The rearrangement joins TRBV14 to TRBJ2-3; 8 bases map to TRBD2. J gave up 6 bases and V 1 base, and 9 bases lay outside the gene matches. The germline gives CDR1 SGHDN, CDR2 FVKESK. This CDR3 is 16 amino acids long. CDR3 nucleotides: TGTGCCAGCAGCCAAGGGCGTAGCGGGAAATCGGATACGCAGTATTTT. This encodes CASSQGRSGKSDTQYF.

Many counts were recorded for this clonotype. J is TRBJ2-6 and V is TRBV7-2; TRBD1 is a possible D gene (6 bases). The CDR3 is made up of 15 amino acids. Germline V gene sequence: CDR1 SGHTA, CDR2 FQGNSA. The V end was cut by 5 bases, the J end by 4 bases, with 12 bases between. In nucleotides, the CDR3 is TGTGCCAGCAGCCAAAGGGGGTTCGGGGCCAACGTCCTGACTTTC. Translation: CASSQRGFGANVLTF.

This clonotype was seen many times. The chain employs TRBV20-1 and TRBJ2-4; TRBD1 aligns across 7 bases. Germline CDR1 is DFQATT and CDR2 is SNEGSKA (reference sequence). The V segment lost 6 bases and the J segment 9 bases; nucleotides outside the gene matches: 8. The CDR3 extends over 12 amino acids. The CDR3 region is CSARTGGGIQYF. CDR3 coding DNA: TGCAGTGCGCGGACAGGTGGAGGCATTCAGTACTTC.

The J gene is TRBJ2-7, the V gene TRBV6-1; 10 bases agree with TRBD2. The V gene end was trimmed by 6 bases and the J gene end by 6 bases; junction bases not matched to a gene: 5. CDR3 length equals 13 residues. Germline assignment: CDR1 MNHNS and CDR2 SASEGT. CDR3 nucleotides: TGTGCCAGCAGGCTAGCGGGAGTTGGCGAGCAGTACTTC. This gives the protein CASRLAGVGEQYF.

This clonotype has ten or more counts. The V call is TRBV29-1, the J call TRBJ2-5; 7 nucleotides align to TRBD2. Germline assignment: CDR1 SQVTM and CDR2 ANQGSEA. The CDR3 runs to 14 residues. The V segment lost 5 bases and the J segment 0 bases; nucleotides outside the gene matches: 6. The CDR3 reads CSVRLADYQETQYF. CDR3 DNA: TGCAGCGTTAGGCTAGCGGACTACCAAGAGACCCAGTACTTC. The full variable domain, rest sourced from reference TRBV29-1 and TRBJ2-5, is SAVISQKPSRDICQRGTSLTIQCQVDSQVTMMFWYRQQPGQSLTLIATANQGSEATYESGFVIDKFPISRPNLTFSTLTVSNMSPEDSSIYLCSVRLADYQETQYFGPGTRLLVL.

This clonotype came up many times. The chain uses TRBV29-1 and TRBJ1-4; D call uncertain. The CDR3 loop spans 11 amino acids. Trimming cost V 1 base and J 6 bases, with 3 bases left between them. From germline, CDR1 is SQVTM and CDR2 ANQGSEA. The CDR3: CSVEVYEKLFF. In nucleotides, the CDR3 is TGCAGCGTTGAAGTATATGAAAAACTGTTTTTT. The entire variable domain, with the rest obtained from reference TRBV29-1 and TRBJ1-4, is as follows: SAVISQKPSRDICQRGTSLTIQCQVDSQVTMMFWYRQQPGQSLTLIATANQGSEATYESGFVIDKFPISRPNLTFSTLTVSNMSPEDSSIYLCSVEVYEKLFFGSGTQLSVL.

This clonotype was seen repeatedly, ten times or more. The chain links TRBV11-2 to TRBJ2-7, with TRBD2 matching over 14 bases. The CDR3 is 14 amino acids. Germline V CDR1 and CDR2: SGHAT, FQNNGV. V lost 4 bases, J lost 6 bases, and 2 bases stayed unmatched. In nucleotides, the CDR3 is TGTGCCAGCAGCTCTGGGACTAGCGGGGGCGAGCAGTACTTC. Its translation: CASSSGTSGGEQYF. The full variable domain, with the rest looked up from reference TRBV11-2 and TRBJ2-7, is EAGVAQSPRYKIIEKRQSVAFWCNPISGHATLYWYQQILGQGPKLLIQFQNNGVVDDSQLPKDRFSAERLKGVDSTLKIQPAKLEDSAVYLCASSSGTSGGEQYFGPGTRLTVT.

This clonotype came up many times. The V call is TRBV10-3, the J call TRBJ2-1; TRBD2 matches 12 bases. The CDR3 is 17 residues long. Germline CDR1 ENHRY, CDR2 SYGVKD. V lost 5 bases, J lost 6 bases, and 11 bases stayed unmatched. CDR3 coding DNA: TGTGCCATCAGTACCATTCTAGCGGGAGGGCCTGGCAATGAGCAGTTCTTC. The encoded protein is CAISTILAGGPGNEQFF.

This clonotype was seen repeatedly, ten times or more. The chain joins TRBV7-3 to TRBJ2-3; D may be TRBD2 (6 bases). V lost 2 bases and J lost 5, with 17 bases in between. The CDR3 extends over 16 amino acids. In germline, CDR1 is SGHTA, CDR2 FQGTGA. CDR3 in DNA: TGTGCCAGCAGCTTACTTTCGGGACTCCCGGAAGATACGCAGTATTTT. Protein: CASSLLSGLPEDTQYF.

This CDR3 reads CASRTLGGYGYTF. The CDR3 DNA sequence: TGTGCCAGTAGAACTCTGGGGGGGTATGGCTACACCTTC. The rearrangement links TRBV19 to TRBJ1-2; D is perhaps TRBD1 (5 bases). Germline V gene data show CDR1 as LNHDA and CDR2 as SQIVND (reference sequence). V dropped 6 bases and J dropped 5 bases, with 13 bases sitting between them. This CDR3 is built from 13 residues.

V and J are TRBV6-5 and TRBJ2-7, with a weak D call TRBD1 (6 bases). The V and J ends lost 3 bases and 0 bases respectively, with 15 bases between them. Germline-derived CDR1 and CDR2 are MNHEY and SVGAGI. The CDR3 is 16 residues long. The CDR3 loop reads CASSYPGHLNSYEQYF. CDR3 nucleotides: TGTGCCAGCAGTTATCCGGGACACCTAAACTCCTACGAGCAGTACTTC.

The chain combines TRBV11-2 with TRBJ2-1; D remains unclear. CDR3 length: 13 residues. V lost 0 bases and J lost 7, with 7 bases in between. CDR1 is SGHAT, CDR2 FQNNGV, per germline. CDR3 in DNA: TGTGCCAGCAGCTTAGAGGATTTTAATGAGCAGTTCTTC. It yields the protein CASSLEDFNEQFF. Full variable domain (rest looked up from reference TRBV11-2 and TRBJ2-1): EAGVAQSPRYKIIEKRQSVAFWCNPISGHATLYWYQQILGQGPKLLIQFQNNGVVDDSQLPKDRFSAERLKGVDSTLKIQPAKLEDSAVYLCASSLEDFNEQFFGPGTRLTVL.

This clonotype was detected ten times or more. This chain connects TRBV5-1 to TRBJ1-1; 8 nucleotides line up with TRBD1. V lost 0 bases, J lost 4 bases, and 2 bases stayed unmatched. The germline V gene encodes CDR1 SGHRS and CDR2 YFSETQ. This CDR3 comprises 14 residues. CDR3 nucleotides: TGCGCCAGCAGCTTGGTAGACAGGGGCACTGAAGCTTTCTTT. Translated, it gives CASSLVDRGTEAFF.